Below are 21 T cell receptor beta chains sequenced from a single sample in a study of metastatic and nonmetastatic thyroid tumors (dated by TCRdb to between 2020 and 2021). No treatment had been received by any patient before thyroid surgery. To prepare the library, PCR was applied. Sequenced using an Illumina HiSeq 4000. The public sequencing data were trimmed at Q25 with fastp and processed into clonotypes with MiXCR by TCRdb, which kept only in-frame beta chains. The sample table lists some 11,000 clones, 32% of them with a count of one. The leading ten clones occupy over 10% of the sample. Sequencing was carried out using tumor tissue. These receptors were obtained from a female donor with papillary thyroid cancer or a benign thyroid nodule (not recorded which). Some clones in this sample may be carry-over from other donors' samples.

This clone is medium-sized. The V gene is TRBV28, the J gene TRBJ2-1, with 8 bases that match TRBD2. The V segment lost 6 bases and the J segment 5 bases; nucleotides outside the gene matches: 9. Germline V gene sequence: CDR1 MDHEN, CDR2 SYDVKM. The CDR3 is made up of 15 amino acids. CDR3 in DNA: TGTGCCAGCAGACTACCCTCGGGACTAGACAATGAGCAGTTCTTC. Translated, it gives CASRLPSGLDNEQFF.

This clone was counted between two and nine times. V gene TRBV6-1 combines with J gene TRBJ2-7, with 9 bases matching TRBD2. Trimming removed 2 bases from V and 3 bases from J; junction bases left unmatched: 5. This CDR3 has 15 residues. CDR1 is MNHNS, CDR2 SASEGT, per germline. DNA of the CDR3: TGTGCCAGCAGTGAAATTGCGGGAGGGGTCTACGAGCAGTACTTC. Translation: CASSEIAGGVYEQYF.

The count of this clone is one. The J gene is TRBJ2-7, the V gene TRBV20-1; D may be TRBD1 (6 bases). Germline CDR1 and CDR2: DFQATT and SNEGSKA (reference sequence). With 1 base removed from V and 0 bases from J, the gap between germline ends came to 19 bases. The CDR3 totals 17 residues. For the CDR3, the DNA is TGCAGTGCTAGAGGACTAACTCGGGACATGAGCTCCTACGAGCAGTACTTC. Its protein is CSARGLTRDMSSYEQYF.

This clone is deemed medium-sized (0.01 to 0.1%). The gene calls are TRBV2 and TRBJ2-2; 11 bases fit TRBD2. The germline gives CDR1 SNHLY, CDR2 FYNNEI. CDR3 length: 16 residues. Trimming took 5 bases from V and 7 from J; bases not matched to a gene: 9. CDR3 region: CASSLAGGRWGGELFF. The DNA of the CDR3 is TGTGCCAGCAGTCTAGCGGGAGGCCGTTGGGGCGGGGAGCTGTTTTTT.

The rearrangement uses TRBV11-1 and TRBJ2-1; perhaps TRBD1 as D (6 bases). Germline V CDR1 and CDR2: SGHAT, FQDESV (reference sequence). Trimming took 5 bases from V and 3 from J, leaving 14 bases between them. This CDR3 has 15 amino acids. Written as DNA, the CDR3 is TGTGCCAGCAGCACTGCCCGGGACAACTACAATGAGCAGTTCTTC. Its translation is CASSTARDNYNEQFF.

Notes on this clone: One end of the junction varies from germline; a read error may be responsible. The chain links TRBV5-1 to TRBJ2-7, with D uncertain. Germline assignment: CDR1 SGHRS and CDR2 YFSETQ. The CDR3 is 9 residues long. CDR3 amino acids: CASSLERYF. As DNA, the CDR3 is TGCGCCAGCAGCTTGGAGCGGTACTTC.

This clone was counted between two and nine times. This chain uses TRBV6-2 or TRBV6-3 with TRBJ1-2; unclear D gene. Germline V gives CDR1 MNHEY, CDR2 SVGEGT. The CDR3 loop spans 15 amino acids. V shed 2 bases and J shed 7 bases, with 17 bases lying between them. The CDR3 DNA reads TGTGCCAGCAGTTACCTAAACACAGTCGAGGTTGGCTACACCTTC. Amino acids: CASSYLNTVEVGYTF.

In its sample, this clone is medium-sized. For the CDR3, the DNA is TGCGCCGGGCAGGGGGGGCGGTATAATTCACCCCTCCACTTT. This encodes CAGQGGRYNSPLHF. V gene TRBV5-1 combines with J gene TRBJ1-6; 7 nucleotides line up with TRBD1. Germline assignment: CDR1 SGHRS and CDR2 YFSETQ. The CDR3 covers 14 residues. V lost 10 bases to trimming and J lost 4 bases; unmatched junction nucleotides: 8.

The CDR3 DNA sequence: TGTGCCAGCAGCCGTATACGATCCGGGACAGGGGCCCCAACTAGAGGCTACACCTTC. Amino acid sequence: CASSRIRSGTGAPTRGYTF. The chain recombines TRBV11-1 with TRBJ1-2; 10 nucleotides align to TRBD1. The CDR3 consists of 19 residues. Germline CDR1 SGHAT, CDR2 FQDESV (reference sequence). After removal of 5 bases from V and 8 bases from J, the junction contained 23 bases not matched to a gene.

This clone was picked up many times. This chain links TRBV5-6 with TRBJ2-7, with D unresolved. This CDR3 has 13 amino acids. The germline V gene has CDR1 SGHDT and CDR2 YYEEEE. Trimming took off 6 bases at V and 2 bases at J, with 12 bases between the two ends. For the CDR3, the DNA is TGTGCCAGCAAGCTAATGGGCACCTACGAGCAGTACTTC. Translation: CASKLMGTYEQYF.

Notes on this clone: This may come from a read error, since a much larger clone is one base off. The same CDR3 also results from other DNA sequences found in this sample. This chain connects TRBV5-4 to TRBJ2-5, with TRBD1 as a possible D gene (6 bases). The CDR3 has 14 amino acids. Looked up from germline, CDR1 is SGHNT and CDR2 is YYREEE (reference sequence). V was cut by 2 bases and J by 0 bases, with 8 bases left in between. The CDR3 spells CASSLQGYQETQYF. The CDR3 DNA reads TGTGCCAGCAGCTTACAGGGTTACCAAGAGACCCAGTACTTC.

This clone is large. The chain uses TRBV27 and TRBJ2-1; 7 nucleotides agree with TRBD2. This CDR3 spans 12 amino acids. Germline-derived CDR1 and CDR2 are MNHEY and SMNVEV (reference sequence). Losses at the gene ends were 5 bases for V and 15 bases for J; bases not matched to a gene: 10. The CDR3 region is CASSLPGGEWFF. CDR3 DNA sequence: TGTGCCAGCAGTCTCCCGGGGGGAGAGTGGTTCTTC.

By share of the sample, this clone is medium-sized. This sequence joins TRBV2 and TRBJ2-7, with 8 bases aligning to TRBD1. V shed 7 bases and J 0 bases; nucleotides not matched to a gene: 5. CDR3 size: 14 residues. The V gene's germline CDR1 is SNHLY and CDR2 FYNNEI. The CDR3 coding sequence is TGTGCCAGCACGGACAGGGAGTTCTCCTACGAGCAGTACTTC. Protein sequence: CASTDREFSYEQYF.

In its sample, this clone was seen a few times. The V and J genes are TRBV28 and TRBJ2-7, with TRBD2 identical over 10 bases. This CDR3 contains 14 residues. Germline V gene lookup returns CDR1 MDHEN and CDR2 SYDVKM. The trim removed 7 bases at V and 2 bases at J, leaving 5 bases unmatched. The CDR3: CASKTSGSPYEQYF. Written as DNA, the CDR3 is TGTGCCAGCAAGACTAGCGGGTCCCCCTACGAGCAGTACTTC.

Comment on this clone: One end of the junction is discordant with germline, which a read error may explain. This chain uses TRBV6-1 with TRBJ2-6; D perhaps matches TRBD1 (6 bases). Germline V gene sequence: CDR1 MNHNS, CDR2 SASEGT. The CDR3 has 18 amino acids. Here the CDR3 reads CASIELRTVLSGANVLAF. DNA of the CDR3: TGTGCCAGCATTGAACTCCGGACAGTTCTATCCGGGGCCAACGTCCTGGCTTTC.

This clone was seen only a few times. Here the CDR3 reads CASSEARTGGGWWYF. The CDR3 nucleotides read TGTGCCAGCAGTGAAGCGCGAACAGGGGGCGGGTGGTGGTATTTT. The rearrangement links TRBV6-1 to TRBJ1-3; 9 bases align to TRBD1. This CDR3 is 15 amino acids long. J was trimmed by 16 bases and V by 0 bases; bases with no gene match: 13. CDR1 is MNHNS, CDR2 SASEGT, per germline.

This clone showed up just a few times. The V and J genes are TRBV6-1 and TRBJ2-3; D is perhaps TRBD1 or TRBD2 (5 bases each). Trimming stripped 6 bases from V and 8 bases from J, with 15 bases between. CDR3 length: 13 amino acids. In germline, CDR1 is MNHNS, CDR2 SASEGT. Here the CDR3 reads CASRKGTEGTQYF. CDR3 in DNA: TGTGCCAGCAGGAAGGGGACGGAAGGTACGCAGTATTTT.

This chain uses TRBV6-5 with TRBJ1-5, with no clear D. CDR3 length equals 15 residues. V lost 0 bases and J 0 bases, leaving 6 bases between the germline ends. CDR1 and CDR2 from the germline V gene are MNHEY and SVGAGI. This CDR3 reads CASSYSYLSNQPQHF. CDR3 DNA: TGTGCCAGCAGTTACTCGTATCTTAGCAATCAGCCCCAGCATTTT.

In its sample, this clone was seen a few times. J is TRBJ2-1 and V is TRBV12-3 or TRBV12-4; 10 nucleotides align to TRBD2. This CDR3 has 16 amino acids. J was trimmed by 10 bases and V by 5 bases; bases with no gene match: 14. The chain's CDR3 is CASSPSGRGVVGEQFF. CDR3 bases: TGTGCCAGCAGTCCTAGCGGGAGAGGCGTTGTTGGCGAGCAGTTCTTC.

This clone has only one observation. V usage is TRBV20-1 and J usage is TRBJ2-5; a weak D match, TRBD1 (6 bases). V was pared by 1 base and J by 1 base, with 13 bases between. Germline V gives CDR1 DFQATT, CDR2 SNEGSKA (reference sequence). The CDR3 loop spans 15 amino acids. CDR3 coding DNA: TGCAGTGCTAGAGGGACCCGGGACATCCAAGAGACCCAGTACTTC. It yields the protein CSARGTRDIQETQYF.

This clone was detected many times. The J gene is TRBJ2-5, the V gene TRBV5-4; D may be TRBD1 (6 bases). Germline V CDR1 and CDR2: SGHNT, YYREEE (reference sequence). The CDR3 is 15 amino acids. Trimming cost V 5 bases and J 5 bases, with 19 bases left between them. CDR3 region: CASSSRGVMLETQYF. The DNA for the CDR3 is TGTGCCAGCAGTAGCAGGGGTGTCATGTTGGAGACCCAGTACTTC.